This T cell receptor (beta chain) was observed in a study of graft-versus-host responses after intestinal transplantation (dated by TCRdb to 2020 to 2022). Some background on the complete study: The transplants that recipients got were multivisceral, liver-intestinal, or isolated intestinal. Every recipient was given anti-thymocyte globulin induction, followed by around three years of maintenance tacrolimus and steroids. After intestinal transplantation, graft-versus-host and host-versus-graft alloreactive T cell clones in the graft, circulation and bone marrow were tracked using bulk TCR-beta CDR3 sequencing. To identify alloreactive clones, pre-transplant mixed lymphocyte reaction products were sequenced and then compared with unstimulated pre-transplant donor and recipient T cells. The cohort enrolled 24 intestinal transplant recipients, one of whom was a retransplant, and 3 patients without pretransplant specimens were excluded. Donor T cell macrochimerism was defined as a peak of at least 4% donor T cells among recipient peripheral blood mononuclear cells. Rather than going through the commercial service, samples from three later patients were sequenced in-house on an Illumina MiSeq and processed with MiXCR.

The germline V gene (reference sequence) specifies MNHNY as CDR1 and SVGAGI as CDR2. Here V drops 0 bases and J drops 3 bases, and the junction holds 1 base not matched to any gene. The CDR3 covers 14 residues, taking in both the cysteine and the phenylalanine. Left in the record is the CDR3 DNA by itself, 42 bases read in frame from the first base. Results the study describes overall, beyond this receptor: The conclusions were limited by the relatively low number and heterogeneity of the intestinal transplant patients. In the allografts of patients with donor T cell macrochimerism, GvH to HvG T cell clonal ratios were high. GvH clones were found in recipient bone marrow, and some of the GvH clones appeared earlier in ileal mucosa or blood, which is consistent with an intestinal mucosal origin. Peak levels of circulating GvH clones were associated with declines in HvG clones early after transplant.

As to this clone: This clone's antigen is unknown. There are no base qualities to consult, and no much larger clone falls within one base.

Libraries were made using the immunoSEQ multiplex PCR assay. In most patients, genomic DNA was isolated using the Qiagen DNeasy Blood and Tissue Kit and sent frozen to Adaptive Biotechnologies for TCR sequencing. For most patients, high-throughput TCR-beta CDR3 sequencing of genomic DNA was performed by Adaptive Biotechnologies. Concerning the study's data processing: Adaptive's ImmunoSEQ software supplied the TCR sequencing data for 15 to 20 patients, while MiXCR and VDJtools were used to process a few other patients. CD4 versus CD8 sorting errors were corrected by removing sequences found in both subsets at a frequency ratio below 5:1. CDR3 nucleotide sequences shared by donor and recipient were removed because the origin of these sequences could not be assigned. To count as alloreactive, a clone needed at least 2-fold expansion over unstimulated cells and a minimum CFSE-low frequency of 0.002% (template counts) or 0.001% (read counts). Clones detected in sequenced pre-transplant spleen, lymph node, or MLR CFSE-low populations of the donor or recipient were defined as mappable. Cumulative frequency of alloreactive clones was calculated as a percentage of all sequences weighted by copy number. TCRdb holds this immuneACCESS table with in-frame rearrangements only. Some clones are missing; in checked studies, unresolved V genes explain under half, and the rest has no known cause. The DNA gave D and trimming, while V, J and clone size come from that table. In all, the sample holds more than 95,000 clones, and roughly 93% of those were seen once. The ten largest clones capture more than 0.95% of the sample.

Sample time point, as interpreted from the label and publication: cells obtained before transplantation from donor or recipient. CD3+CD4+ and CD3+CD8+ populations were FACS-sorted from unstimulated pre-transplant donor and recipient cells taken from spleen or lymph nodes. This TCR came from a human donor who received an intestinal transplant. The chain is assembled from TRBV6-6 and TRBJ2-5; 7 junctional bases match TRBD2. The specimen comprised unstimulated CD8+ T cells sorted from spleen or lymph node cells, sampled before intestinal transplant. The CDR3 loop reads CASSYSGGEETQYF. The DNA sequence is TGTGCCAGCAGTTACTCGGGAGGGGAAGAGACCCAGTACTTC.